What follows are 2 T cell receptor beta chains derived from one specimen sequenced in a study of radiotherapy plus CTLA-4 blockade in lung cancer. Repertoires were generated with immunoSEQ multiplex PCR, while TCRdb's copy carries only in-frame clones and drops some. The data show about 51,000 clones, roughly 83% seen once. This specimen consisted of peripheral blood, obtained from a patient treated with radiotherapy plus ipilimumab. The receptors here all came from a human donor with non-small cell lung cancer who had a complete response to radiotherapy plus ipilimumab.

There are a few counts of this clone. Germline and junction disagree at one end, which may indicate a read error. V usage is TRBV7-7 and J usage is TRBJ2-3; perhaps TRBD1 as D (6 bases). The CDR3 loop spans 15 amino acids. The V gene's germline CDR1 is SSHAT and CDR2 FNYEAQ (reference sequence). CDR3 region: CASSPGRGVADTQYF. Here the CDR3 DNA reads TGTGCTAGCAGCCCGGGCAGGGGTGTGGCAGATACGCAGTATTTT.

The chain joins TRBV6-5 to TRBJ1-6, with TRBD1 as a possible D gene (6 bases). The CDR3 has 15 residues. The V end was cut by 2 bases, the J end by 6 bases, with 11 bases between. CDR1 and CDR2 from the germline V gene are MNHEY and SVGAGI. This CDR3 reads CASSYVTGPNSPLHF. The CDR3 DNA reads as TGTGCCAGCAGTTACGTGACAGGACCTAATTCACCCCTCCACTTT.